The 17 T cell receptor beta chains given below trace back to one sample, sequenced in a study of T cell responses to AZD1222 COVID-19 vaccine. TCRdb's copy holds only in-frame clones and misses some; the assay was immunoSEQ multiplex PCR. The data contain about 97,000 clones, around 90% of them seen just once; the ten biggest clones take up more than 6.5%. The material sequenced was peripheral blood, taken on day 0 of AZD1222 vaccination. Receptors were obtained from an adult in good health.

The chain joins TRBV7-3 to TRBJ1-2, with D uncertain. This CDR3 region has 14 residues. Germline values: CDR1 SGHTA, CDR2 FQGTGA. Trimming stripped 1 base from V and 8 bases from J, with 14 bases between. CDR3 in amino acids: CASSLRGQGGGYTF. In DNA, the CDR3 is TGTGCCAGCAGCTTAAGGGGTCAAGGAGGGGGCTACACCTTC.

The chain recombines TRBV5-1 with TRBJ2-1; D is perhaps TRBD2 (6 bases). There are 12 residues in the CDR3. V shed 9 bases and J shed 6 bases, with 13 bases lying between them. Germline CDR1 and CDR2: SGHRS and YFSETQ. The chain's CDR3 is CATGSGANEQFF. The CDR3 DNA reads TGCGCCACAGGTAGCGGCGCCAATGAGCAGTTCTTC.

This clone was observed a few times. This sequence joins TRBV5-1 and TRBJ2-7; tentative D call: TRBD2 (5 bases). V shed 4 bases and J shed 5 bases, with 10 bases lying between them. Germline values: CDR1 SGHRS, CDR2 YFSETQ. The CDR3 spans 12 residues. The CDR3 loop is CASSLAQNEQYF. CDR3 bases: TGCGCCAGCAGCCTAGCACAGAACGAGCAGTACTTC.

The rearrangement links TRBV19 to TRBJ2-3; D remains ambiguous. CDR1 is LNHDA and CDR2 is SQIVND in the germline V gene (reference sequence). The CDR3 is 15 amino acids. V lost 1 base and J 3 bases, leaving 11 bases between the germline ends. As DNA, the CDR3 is TGTGCCAGTAGTATAGGAGGCGCAGAGACAGATACGCAGTATTTT. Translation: CASSIGGAETDTQYF. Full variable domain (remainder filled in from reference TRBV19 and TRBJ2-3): DGGITQSPKYLFRKEGQNVTLSCEQNLNHDAMYWYRQDPGQGLRLIYYSQIVNDFQKGDIAEGYSVSREKKESFPLTVTSAQKNPTAFYLCASSIGGAETDTQYFGPGTRLTVL.

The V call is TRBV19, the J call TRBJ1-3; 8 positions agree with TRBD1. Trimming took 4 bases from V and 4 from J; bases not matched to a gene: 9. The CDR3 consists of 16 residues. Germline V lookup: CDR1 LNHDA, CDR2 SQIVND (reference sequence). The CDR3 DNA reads TGTGCCAGTAGTACACTTCAGGGGGCCGGGGGAAACACCATATATTTT. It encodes CASSTLQGAGGNTIYF.

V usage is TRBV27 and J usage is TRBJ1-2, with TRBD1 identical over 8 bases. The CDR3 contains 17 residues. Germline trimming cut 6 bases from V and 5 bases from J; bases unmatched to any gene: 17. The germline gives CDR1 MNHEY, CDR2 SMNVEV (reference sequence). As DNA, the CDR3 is TGTGCCAGCAGATCCTTTTTAAGGCAGGGGGCTGGTTATGGCTACACCTTC. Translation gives CASRSFLRQGAGYGYTF.

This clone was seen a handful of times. The CDR3 sequence is CAWSVLQGGGGELFF. In nucleotides, the CDR3 is TGTGCCTGGAGTGTATTACAGGGAGGTGGCGGGGAGCTGTTTTTT. V gene TRBV30 combines with J gene TRBJ2-2, with D perhaps assigned TRBD1 or TRBD2 (6 bases each). CDR3 length: 15 amino acids. The germline V gene has CDR1 GTSNPN and CDR2 SVGIG (reference sequence). Between the trimmed V and J ends, which lost 0 bases and 7 bases, there was a span of 15 bases. Full variable domain (outside the CDR3, taken from reference TRBV30 and TRBJ2-2): SQTIHQWPATLVQPVGSPLSLECTVEGTSNPNLYWYRQAAGRGLQLLFYSVGIGQISSEVPQNLSASRPQDRQFILSSKKLLLSDSGFYLCAWSVLQGGGGELFFGEGSRLTVL.

CDR3 DNA: TGTGCCAGCAGATTGGAAAAAAATCAGCCCCAGCATTTT. Encoded protein: CASRLEKNQPQHF. The chain recombines TRBV2 with TRBJ1-5, with no clear D. CDR1 SNHLY and CDR2 FYNNEI come from the germline V gene. Trimming cost V 6 bases and J 4 bases, with 10 bases left between them. The CDR3 is 13 residues long.

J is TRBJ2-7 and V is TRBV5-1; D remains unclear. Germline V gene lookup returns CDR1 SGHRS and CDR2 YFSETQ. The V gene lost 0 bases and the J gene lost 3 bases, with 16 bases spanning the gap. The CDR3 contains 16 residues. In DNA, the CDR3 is TGCGCCAGCAGCTTGGTGAAGGGCAGAGATCACTACGAGCAGTACTTC. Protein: CASSLVKGRDHYEQYF.

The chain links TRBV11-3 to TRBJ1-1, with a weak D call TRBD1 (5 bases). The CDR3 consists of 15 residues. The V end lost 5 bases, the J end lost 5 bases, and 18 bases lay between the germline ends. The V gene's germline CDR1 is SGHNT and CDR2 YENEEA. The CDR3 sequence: CASSAMGGVGTEAFF. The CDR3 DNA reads TGTGCCAGCAGCGCGATGGGGGGAGTAGGTACTGAAGCTTTCTTT.

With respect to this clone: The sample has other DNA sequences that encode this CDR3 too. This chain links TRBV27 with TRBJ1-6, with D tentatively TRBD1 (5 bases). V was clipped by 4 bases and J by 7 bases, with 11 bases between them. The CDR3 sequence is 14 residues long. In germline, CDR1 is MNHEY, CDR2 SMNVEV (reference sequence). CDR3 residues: CASSWRGDNSPLHF. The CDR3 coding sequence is TGTGCCAGCAGTTGGAGAGGGGACAATTCACCCCTCCACTTT.

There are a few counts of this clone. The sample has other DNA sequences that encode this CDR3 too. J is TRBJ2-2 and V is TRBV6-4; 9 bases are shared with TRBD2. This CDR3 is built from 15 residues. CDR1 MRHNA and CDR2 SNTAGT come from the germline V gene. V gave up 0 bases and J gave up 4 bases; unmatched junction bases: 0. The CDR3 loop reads CASSDSSGSTGELFF. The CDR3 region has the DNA TGTGCCAGCAGTGACTCTAGCGGGAGCACCGGGGAGCTGTTTTTT.

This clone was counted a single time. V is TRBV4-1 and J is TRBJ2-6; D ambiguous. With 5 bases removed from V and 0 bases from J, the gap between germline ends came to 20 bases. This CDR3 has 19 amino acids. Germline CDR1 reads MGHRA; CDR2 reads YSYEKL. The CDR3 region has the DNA TGCGCCAGCAGCGGTACGGGTAGGGCTCATAGCTCTGGGGCCAACGTCCTGACTTTC. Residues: CASSGTGRAHSSGANVLTF.

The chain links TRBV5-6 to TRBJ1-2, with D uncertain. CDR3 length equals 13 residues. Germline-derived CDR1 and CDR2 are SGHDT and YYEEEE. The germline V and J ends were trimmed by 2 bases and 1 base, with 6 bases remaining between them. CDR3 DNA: TGTGCCAGCAGCTTACCTGTTAACTATGGCTACACCTTC. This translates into CASSLPVNYGYTF.

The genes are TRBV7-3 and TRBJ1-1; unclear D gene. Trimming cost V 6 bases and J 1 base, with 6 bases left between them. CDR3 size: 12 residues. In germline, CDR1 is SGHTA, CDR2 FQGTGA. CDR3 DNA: TGTGCCAGCAGTTATAAGAACACTGAAGCTTTCTTT. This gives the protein CASSYKNTEAFF.

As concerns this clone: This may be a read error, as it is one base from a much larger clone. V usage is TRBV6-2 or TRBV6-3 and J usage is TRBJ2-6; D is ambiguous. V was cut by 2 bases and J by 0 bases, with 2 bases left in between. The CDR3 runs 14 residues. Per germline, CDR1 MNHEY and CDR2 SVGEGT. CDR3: CASSYNSGANVLTF. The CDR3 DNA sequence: TGTGCCAGCAGTTACAACTCTGGGGCCAACGTCCTGACTTTC.

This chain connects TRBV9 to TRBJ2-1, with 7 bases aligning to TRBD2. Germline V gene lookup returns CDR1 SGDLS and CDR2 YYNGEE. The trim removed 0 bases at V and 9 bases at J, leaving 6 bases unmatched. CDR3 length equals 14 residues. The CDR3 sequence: CASSVGGGSGEQFF. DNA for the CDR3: TGTGCCAGCAGCGTAGGCGGGGGATCCGGTGAGCAGTTCTTC.